This T cell receptor (beta chain) was found in a study of blood T cell repertoires in COVID-19. Study information: In each case, the material was cDNA or gDNA derived from T cells, B-cell-depleted T cells, or PBMCs.

The authors' processing: For nucleated cells, counts were estimated from reference gene primer amplification. Generated by immunoSEQ multiplex PCR, the TCRdb table keeps only in-frame clones and is missing some. V, J and clone size derive from that table, while D and trimming were established from the DNA sequence. The profile covers 20,000 to 30,000 clones, with approximately 90% appearing a single time and approximately 30% taken by the ten largest. Germline V gives CDR1 MGHDK, CDR2 SYGVNS. The CDR3 contains 10 residues. V shed 9 bases and J 12 bases; nucleotides not matched to a gene: 5. This rearrangement joins TRBV25-1 to TRBJ1-1; TRBD1 matches at 9 bases. The sequence was obtained from a man in his 70s with active COVID-19. Sample: peripheral blood. The CDR3 bases are TGTGCCAGTCAACAGGGGGCGACTTTCTTT. Protein: CASQQGATFF.